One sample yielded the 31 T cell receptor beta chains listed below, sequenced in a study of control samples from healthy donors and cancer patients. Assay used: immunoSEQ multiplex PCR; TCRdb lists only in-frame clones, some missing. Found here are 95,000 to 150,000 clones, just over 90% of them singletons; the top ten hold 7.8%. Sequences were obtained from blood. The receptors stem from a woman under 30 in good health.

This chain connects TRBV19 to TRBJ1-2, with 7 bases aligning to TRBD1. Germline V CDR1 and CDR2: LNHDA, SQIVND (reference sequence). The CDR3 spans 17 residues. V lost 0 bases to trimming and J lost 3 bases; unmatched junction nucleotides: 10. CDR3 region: CASSIDAYLTGDYGYTF. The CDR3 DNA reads TGTGCCAGTAGTATAGACGCCTACCTAACAGGGGACTATGGCTACACCTTC.

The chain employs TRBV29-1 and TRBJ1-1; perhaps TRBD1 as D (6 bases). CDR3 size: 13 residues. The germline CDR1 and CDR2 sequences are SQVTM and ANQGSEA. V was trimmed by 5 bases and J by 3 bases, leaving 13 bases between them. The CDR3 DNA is TGCAGCGTTCGGACAGCGACCTACACTGAAGCTTTCTTT. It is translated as CSVRTATYTEAFF.

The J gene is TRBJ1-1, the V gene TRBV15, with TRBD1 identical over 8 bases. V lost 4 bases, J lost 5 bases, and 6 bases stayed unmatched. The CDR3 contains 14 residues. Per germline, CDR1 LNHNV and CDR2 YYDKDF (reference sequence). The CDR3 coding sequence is TGTGCCACCAGCATAGGACAGGGCCGAACTGAAGCTTTCTTT. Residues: CATSIGQGRTEAFF.

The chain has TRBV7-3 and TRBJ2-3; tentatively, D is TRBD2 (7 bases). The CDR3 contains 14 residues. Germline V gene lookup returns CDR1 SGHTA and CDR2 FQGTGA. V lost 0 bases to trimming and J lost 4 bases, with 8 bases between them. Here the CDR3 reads CASSLTGGPDTQYF. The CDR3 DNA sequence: TGTGCCAGCAGCTTAACGGGGGGGCCAGATACGCAGTATTTT.

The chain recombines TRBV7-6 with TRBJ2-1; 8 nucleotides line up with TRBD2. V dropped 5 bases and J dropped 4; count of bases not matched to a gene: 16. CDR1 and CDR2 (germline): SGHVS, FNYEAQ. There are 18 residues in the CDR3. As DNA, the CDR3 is TGTGCCAGCAGCCCGCTTGCGGGAGGACCCTCGGTGTACAATGAGCAGTTCTTC. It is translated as CASSPLAGGPSVYNEQFF. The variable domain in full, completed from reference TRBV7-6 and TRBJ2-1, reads GAGVSQSPRYKVTKRGQDVALRCDPISGHVSLYWYRQALGQGPEFLTYFNYEAQQDKSGLPNDRFSAERPEGSISTLTIQRTEQRDSAMYRCASSPLAGGPSVYNEQFFGPGTRLTVL.

The chain's CDR3 is CASSVRRGGNPLQTQYF. The CDR3 region has the DNA TGTGCCAGCAGCGTACGGCGGGGGGGAAACCCCCTGCAGACCCAGTACTTC. The V gene is TRBV7-2, the J gene TRBJ2-5; TRBD2 matches 9 bases. CDR1 is SGHTA, CDR2 FQGNSA, per germline. Trimming removed 5 bases from V and 6 bases from J; junction bases left unmatched: 16. The CDR3 covers 17 residues.

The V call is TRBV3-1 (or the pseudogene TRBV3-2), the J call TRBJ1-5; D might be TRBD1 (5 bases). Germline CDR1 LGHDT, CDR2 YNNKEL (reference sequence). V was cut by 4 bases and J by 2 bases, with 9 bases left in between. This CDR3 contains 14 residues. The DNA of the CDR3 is TGTGCCAGCAGCCCTCTAGGGGGCAATCAGCCCCAGCATTTT. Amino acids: CASSPLGGNQPQHF.

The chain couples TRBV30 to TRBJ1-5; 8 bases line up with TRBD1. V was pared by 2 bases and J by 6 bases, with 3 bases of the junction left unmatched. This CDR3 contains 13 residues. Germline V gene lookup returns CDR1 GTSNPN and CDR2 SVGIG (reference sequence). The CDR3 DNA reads TGTGCCTGGAGTACCCAGGGGGCTCAGCCCCAGCATTTT. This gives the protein CAWSTQGAQPQHF.

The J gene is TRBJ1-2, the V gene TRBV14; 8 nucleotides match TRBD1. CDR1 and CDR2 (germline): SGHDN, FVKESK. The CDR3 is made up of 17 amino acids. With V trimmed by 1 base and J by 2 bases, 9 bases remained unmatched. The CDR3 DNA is TGTGCCAGCAGCCAAGGTTACAACAGGGGGTACAACTATGGCTACACCTTC. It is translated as CASSQGYNRGYNYGYTF.

The CDR3 bases are TGTGCCAGTAGTTTAATAGGGCAGGTTAATTCACCCCTCCACTTT. Its protein product is CASSLIGQVNSPLHF. The chain recombines TRBV19 with TRBJ1-6; D call uncertain. There are 15 residues in the CDR3. V gave up 5 bases and J gave up 6 bases, with 14 bases separating them. CDR1 and CDR2 (germline): LNHDA, SQIVND (reference sequence).

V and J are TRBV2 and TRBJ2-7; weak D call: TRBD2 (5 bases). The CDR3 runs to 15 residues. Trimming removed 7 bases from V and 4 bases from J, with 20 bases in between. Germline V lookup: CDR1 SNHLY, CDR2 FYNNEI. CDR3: CASTKNRGTSYEQYF. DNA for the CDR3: TGTGCCAGCACCAAGAACCGGGGAACCTCGTACGAGCAGTACTTC.

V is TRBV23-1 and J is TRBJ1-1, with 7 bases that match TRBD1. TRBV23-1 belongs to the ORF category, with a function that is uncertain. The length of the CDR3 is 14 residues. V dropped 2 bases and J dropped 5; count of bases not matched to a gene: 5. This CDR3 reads CASSQGRGRTEAFF. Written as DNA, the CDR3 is TGCGCCAGCAGTCAAGGGAGGGGGCGGACTGAAGCTTTCTTT.

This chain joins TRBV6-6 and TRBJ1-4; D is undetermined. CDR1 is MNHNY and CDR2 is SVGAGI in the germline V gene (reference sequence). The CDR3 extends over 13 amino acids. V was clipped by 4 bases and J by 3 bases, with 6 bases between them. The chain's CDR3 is CASSWVPNEKLFF. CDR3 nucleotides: TGTGCCAGCAGTTGGGTTCCTAATGAAAAACTGTTTTTT.

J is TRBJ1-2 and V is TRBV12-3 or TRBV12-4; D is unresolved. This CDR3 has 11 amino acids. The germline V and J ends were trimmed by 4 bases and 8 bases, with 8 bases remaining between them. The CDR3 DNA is TGTGCCAGCAGTTCTACTGGCGGCTACACCTTC. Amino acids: CASSSTGGYTF.

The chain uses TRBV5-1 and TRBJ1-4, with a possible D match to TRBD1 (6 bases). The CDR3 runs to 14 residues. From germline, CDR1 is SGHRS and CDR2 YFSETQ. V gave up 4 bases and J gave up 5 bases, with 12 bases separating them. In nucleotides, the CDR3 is TGCGCCAGCAGCAAGGACAGCTACAATGAAAAACTGTTTTTT. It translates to CASSKDSYNEKLFF.

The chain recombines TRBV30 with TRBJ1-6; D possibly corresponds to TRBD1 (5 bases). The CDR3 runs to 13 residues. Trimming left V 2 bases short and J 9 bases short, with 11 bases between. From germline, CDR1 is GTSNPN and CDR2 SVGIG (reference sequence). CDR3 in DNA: TGTGCCTGGAGTTTCAGGGTTGCTTCACCCCTCCACTTT. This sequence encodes CAWSFRVASPLHF. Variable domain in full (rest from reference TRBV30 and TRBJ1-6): SQTIHQWPATLVQPVGSPLSLECTVEGTSNPNLYWYRQAAGRGLQLLFYSVGIGQISSEVPQNLSASRPQDRQFILSSKKLLLSDSGFYLCAWSFRVASPLHFGNGTRLTVT.

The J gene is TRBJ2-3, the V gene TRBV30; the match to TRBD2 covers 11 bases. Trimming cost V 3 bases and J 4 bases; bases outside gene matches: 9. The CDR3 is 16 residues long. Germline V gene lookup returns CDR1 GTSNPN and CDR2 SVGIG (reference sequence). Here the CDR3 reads CAWRHSGGAVPDTQYF. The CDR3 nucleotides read TGTGCCTGGAGGCATAGCGGGGGGGCGGTTCCAGATACGCAGTATTTT.

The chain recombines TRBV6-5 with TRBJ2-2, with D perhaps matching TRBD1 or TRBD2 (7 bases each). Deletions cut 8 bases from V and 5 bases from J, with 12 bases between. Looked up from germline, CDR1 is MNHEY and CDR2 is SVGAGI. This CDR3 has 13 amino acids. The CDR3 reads CASLRGGTGELFF. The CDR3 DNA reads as TGTGCCAGCCTCAGGGGGGGGACCGGGGAGCTGTTTTTT.

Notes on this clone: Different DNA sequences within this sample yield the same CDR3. CDR3 sequence reads: CASSIGANTEAFF. CDR3 sequence (DNA): TGTGCCAGTAGTATAGGGGCCAACACTGAAGCTTTCTTT. The chain carries TRBV19 and TRBJ1-1, with no clear D. V gave up 1 base and J gave up 2 bases, with 5 bases separating them. The CDR3 runs to 13 residues. Per germline, CDR1 LNHDA and CDR2 SQIVND (reference sequence). Variable domain in full (rest from reference TRBV19 and TRBJ1-1): DGGITQSPKYLFRKEGQNVTLSCEQNLNHDAMYWYRQDPGQGLRLIYYSQIVNDFQKGDIAEGYSVSREKKESFPLTVTSAQKNPTAFYLCASSIGANTEAFFGQGTRLTVV.

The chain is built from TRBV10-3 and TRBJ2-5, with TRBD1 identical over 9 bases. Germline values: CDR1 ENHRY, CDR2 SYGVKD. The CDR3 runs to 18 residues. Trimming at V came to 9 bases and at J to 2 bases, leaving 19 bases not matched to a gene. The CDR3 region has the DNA TGTGCCATGTTCTTACAGGGGGCAAGAAACGGGGAACAAGAGACCCAGTACTTC. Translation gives CAMFLQGARNGEQETQYF.

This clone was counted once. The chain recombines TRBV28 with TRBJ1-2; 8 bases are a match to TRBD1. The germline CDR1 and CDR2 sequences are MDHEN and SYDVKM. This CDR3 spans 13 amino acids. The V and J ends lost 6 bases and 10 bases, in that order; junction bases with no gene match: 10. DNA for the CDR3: TGTGCCAGCAGCATCGGGACAGGCCAATCCTACACCTTC. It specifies CASSIGTGQSYTF.

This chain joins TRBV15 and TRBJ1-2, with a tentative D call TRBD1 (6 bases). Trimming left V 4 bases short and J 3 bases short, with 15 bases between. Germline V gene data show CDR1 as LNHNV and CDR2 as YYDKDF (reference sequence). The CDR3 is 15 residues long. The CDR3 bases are TGTGCCACCAGCACCCCACCCCGGGGGCACTATGGCTACACCTTC. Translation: CATSTPPRGHYGYTF. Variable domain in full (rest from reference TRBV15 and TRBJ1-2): DAMVIQNPRYQVTQFGKPVTLSCSQTLNHNVMYWYQQKSSQAPKLLFHYYDKDFNNEADTPDNFQSRRPNTSFCFLDIRSPGLGDTAMYLCATSTPPRGHYGYTFGSGTRLTVV.

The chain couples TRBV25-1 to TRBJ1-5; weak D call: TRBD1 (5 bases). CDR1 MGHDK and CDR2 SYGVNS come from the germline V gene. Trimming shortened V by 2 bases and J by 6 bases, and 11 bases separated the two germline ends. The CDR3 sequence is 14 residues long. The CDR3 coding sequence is TGTGCCAGCAGTGAAGGGGGTGGGGCTCAGCCCCAGCATTTT. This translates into CASSEGGGAQPQHF.

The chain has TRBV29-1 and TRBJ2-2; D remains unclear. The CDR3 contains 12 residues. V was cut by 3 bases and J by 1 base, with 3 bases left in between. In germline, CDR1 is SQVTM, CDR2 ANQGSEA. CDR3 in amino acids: CSVDGNTGELFF. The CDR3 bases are TGCAGCGTTGACGGGAACACCGGGGAGCTGTTTTTT.

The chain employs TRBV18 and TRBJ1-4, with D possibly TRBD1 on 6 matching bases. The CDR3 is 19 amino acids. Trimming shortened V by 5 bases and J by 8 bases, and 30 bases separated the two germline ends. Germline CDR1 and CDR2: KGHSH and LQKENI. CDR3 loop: CASSSDQTGRPPGGEKLFF. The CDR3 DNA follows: TGTGCCAGCTCAAGTGATCAAACGGGACGTCCTCCGGGGGGCGAAAAACTGTTTTTT.

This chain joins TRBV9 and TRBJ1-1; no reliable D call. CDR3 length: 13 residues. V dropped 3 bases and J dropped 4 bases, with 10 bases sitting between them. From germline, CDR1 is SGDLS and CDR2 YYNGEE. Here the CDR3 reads CASSDQYSTEAFF. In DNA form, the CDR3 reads TGTGCCAGCAGCGACCAGTACTCCACTGAAGCTTTCTTT.

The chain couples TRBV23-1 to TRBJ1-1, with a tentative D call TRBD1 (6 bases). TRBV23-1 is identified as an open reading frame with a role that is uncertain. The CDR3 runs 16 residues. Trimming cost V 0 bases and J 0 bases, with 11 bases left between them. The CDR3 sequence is CASSQSGDTLNTEAFF. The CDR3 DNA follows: TGCGCCAGCAGTCAATCGGGGGACACCCTGAACACTGAAGCTTTCTTT.

The CDR3 region has the DNA TGTGCCAGCAACGAGGGGGGGGCTGATCAGCCCCAGCATTTT. This sequence encodes CASNEGGADQPQHF. The genes are TRBV27 and TRBJ1-5; perhaps TRBD1 as D (6 bases). The CDR3 loop spans 14 amino acids. Germline CDR1 MNHEY, CDR2 SMNVEV (reference sequence). With 7 bases removed from V and 5 bases from J, the gap between germline ends came to 15 bases.

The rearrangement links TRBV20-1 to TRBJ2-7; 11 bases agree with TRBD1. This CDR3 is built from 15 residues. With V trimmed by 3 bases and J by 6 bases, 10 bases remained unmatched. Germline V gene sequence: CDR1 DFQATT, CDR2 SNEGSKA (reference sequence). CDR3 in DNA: TGCAGTGCTAGTAGTAGGCGGACAGGGGGCCTCGAGCAGTACTTC. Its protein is CSASSRRTGGLEQYF.

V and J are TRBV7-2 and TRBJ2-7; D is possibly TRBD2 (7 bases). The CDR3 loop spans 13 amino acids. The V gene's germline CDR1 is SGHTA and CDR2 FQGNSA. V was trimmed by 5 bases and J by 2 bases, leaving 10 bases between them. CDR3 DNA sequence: TGTGCCAGCAGCGAGGGGGGGCCCTACGAGCAGTACTTC. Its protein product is CASSEGGPYEQYF.

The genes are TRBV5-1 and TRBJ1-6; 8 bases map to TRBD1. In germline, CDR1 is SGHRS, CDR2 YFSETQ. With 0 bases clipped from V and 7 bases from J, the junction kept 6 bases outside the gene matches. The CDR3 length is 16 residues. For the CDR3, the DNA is TGCGCCAGCAGCTTGGAAGGACAGGGCTGGAATTCACCCCTCCACTTT. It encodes CASSLEGQGWNSPLHF.